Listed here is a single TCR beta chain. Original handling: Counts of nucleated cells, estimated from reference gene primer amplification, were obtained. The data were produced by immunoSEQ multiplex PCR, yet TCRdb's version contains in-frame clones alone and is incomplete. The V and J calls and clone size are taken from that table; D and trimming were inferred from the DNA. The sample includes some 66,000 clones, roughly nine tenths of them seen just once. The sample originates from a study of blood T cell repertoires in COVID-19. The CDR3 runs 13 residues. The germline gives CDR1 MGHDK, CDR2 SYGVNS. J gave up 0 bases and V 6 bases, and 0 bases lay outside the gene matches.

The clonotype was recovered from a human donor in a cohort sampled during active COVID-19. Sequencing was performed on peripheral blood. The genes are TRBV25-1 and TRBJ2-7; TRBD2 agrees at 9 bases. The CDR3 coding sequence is TGTGCCAGCAGGACTAGCGGCTCCTACGAGCAGTACTTC. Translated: CASRTSGSYEQYF.